This passage covers 17 T cell receptor beta chains from one sample sequenced in a study of shared clonotypes between healthy human individuals. Some clones are missing from TCRdb's copy, which holds only in-frame ones; the method was immunoSEQ multiplex PCR. The data show some 1.4 million clones, roughly 96% seen once. Sequencing was performed on naive CD4+ T cells sorted from blood. Subset noted: CD45RA+ positively selected. The receptors were gathered from a man aged 25 to 45 in good health.

This clone was recorded once. The chain combines TRBV5-5 with TRBJ2-3, with no clear D. This CDR3 is built from 16 residues. CDR1 SGHKS and CDR2 YYEKEE come from the germline V gene (reference sequence). The ends were cut back, 2 bases at V and 1 base at J, with 14 bases in the middle. In DNA, the CDR3 is TGTGCCAGCAGCTTTCGGGCCATCGTAGGCACAGATACGCAGTATTTT. It specifies CASSFRAIVGTDTQYF.

J is TRBJ2-7 and V is TRBV14; D ambiguous. This CDR3 has 14 residues. Germline V CDR1 and CDR2: SGHDN, FVKESK. Trimming cost V 1 base and J 3 bases, with 10 bases left between them. In DNA, the CDR3 is TGTGCCAGCAGCCAAGTTGCAGCCGGCTACGAGCAGTACTTC. The encoded protein is CASSQVAAGYEQYF. Variable domain in full (rest from reference TRBV14 and TRBJ2-7): EAGVTQFPSHSVIEKGQTVTLRCDPISGHDNLYWYRRVMGKEIKFLLHFVKESKQDESGMPNNRFLAERTGGTYSTLKVQPAELEDSGVYFCASSQVAAGYEQYFGPGTRLTVT.

The chain carries TRBV19 and TRBJ1-2; possible D gene TRBD1, 5 bases. The CDR3 sequence is 16 residues long. CDR1 and CDR2 from the germline V gene are LNHDA and SQIVND (reference sequence). V was shortened by 1 base and J by 4 bases, with 16 bases between the two germline ends. The CDR3 DNA reads TGTGCCAGTAGTATAGGAGCCCGACAGAAGAGCTATGGCTACACCTTC. Its translation is CASSIGARQKSYGYTF.

About this clone itself: At one boundary the junction diverges from the germline segment, which might be a read error. The rearrangement joins TRBV6-6 to TRBJ2-7; either TRBD1 or TRBD2 may fit D (5 bases each). The germline CDR1 and CDR2 sequences are MNHNY and SVGAGI (reference sequence). This CDR3 comprises 15 residues. The CDR3 loop is CASSPIGTASFEQYF. The CDR3 region has the DNA TGTGCCAGCAGCCCCATCGGGACGGCCTCCTTCGAGCAGTACTTC.

This chain links TRBV28 with TRBJ1-2, with TRBD1 identical over 8 bases. V dropped 6 bases and J dropped 7; count of bases not matched to a gene: 13. The CDR3 runs 15 residues. Germline assignment: CDR1 MDHEN and CDR2 SYDVKM. The CDR3 DNA follows: TGTGCCAGCAGGACGCAGGGGGCGCATCCCGCTGGCTACACCTTC. Protein sequence: CASRTQGAHPAGYTF.

J is TRBJ1-4 and V is TRBV9; 8 nucleotides line up with TRBD1. V was pared by 3 bases and J by 3 bases, with 16 bases of the junction left unmatched. From germline, CDR1 is SGDLS and CDR2 YYNGEE. This CDR3 contains 19 residues. In nucleotides, the CDR3 is TGTGCCAGCAGCGGCCAGAGGATGTCAGGGGGCCGTCCTAATGAAAAACTGTTTTTT. This encodes CASSGQRMSGGRPNEKLFF.

The CDR3 sequence is CASSLSFGPFEAFF. The CDR3 bases are TGTGCCAGCAGTTTATCATTCGGGCCGTTTGAAGCTTTCTTT. This chain uses TRBV28 with TRBJ1-1; D call uncertain. The CDR3 contains 14 residues. V gave up 1 base and J gave up 7 bases, with 13 bases separating them. Germline V CDR1 and CDR2: MDHEN, SYDVKM.

A single count supports this clone. This CDR3 reads CASSQVAAGGRTDTQYF. Written as DNA, the CDR3 is TGCGCCAGCAGCCAAGTTGCAGCGGGAGGGAGGACAGATACGCAGTATTTT. J is TRBJ2-3 and V is TRBV4-3; 10 bases fit TRBD2. V was clipped by 1 base and J by 3 bases; unmatched bases: 7. Looked up from germline, CDR1 is LGHNA and CDR2 is YSLEER. The CDR3 covers 17 residues.

V gene TRBV7-9 combines with J gene TRBJ2-4; maybe TRBD2 (5 bases). The V end lost 2 bases, the J end lost 8 bases, and 16 bases lay between the germline ends. The CDR3 is 15 residues long. Germline V CDR1 and CDR2: SEHNR, FQNEAQ (reference sequence). The CDR3 DNA follows: TGTGCCAGCAGCTTATTGGCTAGCAAGGTGGACATTCAGTACTTC. Translation: CASSLLASKVDIQYF.

The chain is built from TRBV6-1 and TRBJ2-3; possible D gene TRBD2, 6 bases. Between the trimmed V and J ends, which lost 6 bases and 0 bases, there was a span of 13 bases. The germline V gene encodes CDR1 MNHNS and CDR2 SASEGT. This CDR3 comprises 15 residues. The CDR3 sequence: CASRGLTSSTDTQYF. The CDR3 DNA follows: TGTGCCAGCAGGGGACTGACCTCTAGCACAGATACGCAGTATTTT.

The chain couples TRBV12-2 to TRBJ2-3. TRBV12-2 constitutes a pseudogene. The CDR3 has 16 residues. CDR3 DNA: TGTGCAAGTCGCATAAGGGGACGGCTAAGCACAGATACGCAGTATTTT. Residues: CASRIRGRLSTDTQYF.

This chain joins TRBV7-7 and TRBJ2-6; no definite D call. The CDR3 sequence is 17 residues long. Trimming shortened V by 5 bases and J by 5 bases, and 19 bases separated the two germline ends. The germline gives CDR1 SSHAT, CDR2 FNYEAQ (reference sequence). CDR3 in amino acids: CASSESSPQSRANVLTF. In DNA, the CDR3 is TGTGCCAGCAGCGAGAGTAGTCCACAAAGTCGGGCCAACGTCCTGACTTTC.

The chain uses TRBV7-9 and TRBJ2-3, with 14 bases that match TRBD2. Trimming cost V 3 bases and J 2 bases; bases outside gene matches: 4. The CDR3 is 17 amino acids. Germline CDR1 SEHNR, CDR2 FQNEAQ (reference sequence). CDR3 in DNA: TGTGCCAGCAGCTTGGGGACTAGCGGGGGATCCACAGATACGCAGTATTTT. This translates into CASSLGTSGGSTDTQYF. Combining the CDR3 with reference TRBV7-9 and TRBJ2-3 gives the whole variable domain DTGVSQNPRHKITKRGQNVTFRCDPISEHNRLYWYRQTLGQGPEFLTYFQNEAQLEKSRLLSDRFSAERPKGSFSTLEIQRTEQGDSAMYLCASSLGTSGGSTDTQYFGPGTRLTVL.

CDR3 amino acids: CASSLLAGGPDTQYF. In nucleotides, the CDR3 is TGTGCCAGCAGTTTACTAGCGGGAGGGCCGGATACGCAGTATTTT. The chain carries TRBV13 and TRBJ2-3; 13 bases match TRBD2. Germline CDR1 PRHDT, CDR2 FYEKMQ (reference sequence). This CDR3 is built from 15 residues. The J segment lost 6 bases and the V segment lost 6 bases, leaving 6 bases of the junction unmatched.

The chain carries TRBV6-5 and TRBJ1-4, with D possibly matching TRBD1 (6 bases). Trimming shortened V by 1 base and J by 6 bases, and 15 bases separated the two germline ends. The germline gives CDR1 MNHEY, CDR2 SVGAGI. This CDR3 contains 16 residues. The CDR3 nucleotides read TGTGCCAGCAGTTACTTGGATAGGCCAGGGGATGAAAAACTGTTTTTT. This codes for CASSYLDRPGDEKLFF.

The V call is TRBV6-5, the J call TRBJ2-1; a weak D match, TRBD2 (6 bases). Trimming removed 4 bases from V and 9 bases from J, with 13 bases in between. Germline V gives CDR1 MNHEY, CDR2 SVGAGI. The CDR3 spans 13 residues. CDR3 amino acids: CASSSGTWSEQFF. For the CDR3, the DNA is TGTGCCAGCAGTTCAGGGACTTGGAGTGAGCAGTTCTTC.

This clone was recorded once. The chain employs TRBV7-6 and TRBJ1-1, with D unclear. The CDR3 is 15 amino acids. CDR1 is SGHVS and CDR2 is FNYEAQ in the germline V gene. Trimming took 2 bases from V and 1 from J, leaving 11 bases between them. The CDR3 DNA sequence: TGTGCCAGCAGCTTAAATCCGCTTAGGAACACTGAAGCTTTCTTT. It encodes CASSLNPLRNTEAFF.